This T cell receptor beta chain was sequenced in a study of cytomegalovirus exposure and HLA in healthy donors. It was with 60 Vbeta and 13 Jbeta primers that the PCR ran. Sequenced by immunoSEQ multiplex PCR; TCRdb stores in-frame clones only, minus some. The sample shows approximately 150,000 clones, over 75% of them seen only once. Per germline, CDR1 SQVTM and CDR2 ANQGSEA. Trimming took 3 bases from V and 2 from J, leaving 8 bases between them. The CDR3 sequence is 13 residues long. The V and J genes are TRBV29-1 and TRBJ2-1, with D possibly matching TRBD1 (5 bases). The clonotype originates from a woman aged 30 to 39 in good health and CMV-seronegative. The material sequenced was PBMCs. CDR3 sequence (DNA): TGCAGCGTTGAGCAGACAGCCTACAATGAGCAGTTCTTC. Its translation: CSVEQTAYNEQFF.